Listed here are 18 T cell receptor beta chains from one sample, sequenced in a study of shared clonotypes between healthy human individuals. Sequencing used immunoSEQ multiplex PCR; TCRdb keeps in-frame clones, though not all of them. The sample shows 2 million to 3 million clones, roughly nine tenths of them seen only once. The sequenced material came from naive CD4+ T cells sorted from blood. The subset denotes: CD45RA+ positively selected. The origin of the receptors is a man between 18 and 29 years old in good health.

The J gene is TRBJ1-2, the V gene TRBV5-1, with 10 bases fitting TRBD1. Trimming took 0 bases from V and 4 from J; bases not matched to a gene: 6. Germline CDR1 is SGHRS and CDR2 is YFSETQ. The length of the CDR3 is 16 residues. CDR3 sequence: CASSLGSDRGAYGYTF. CDR3 bases: TGCGCCAGCAGCTTGGGGTCGGACAGGGGGGCCTATGGCTACACCTTC.

The chain has TRBV6-5 and TRBJ2-4; 11 positions agree with TRBD2. The CDR3 length is 15 residues. The V segment lost 8 bases and the J segment 0 bases; nucleotides outside the gene matches: 3. Per germline, CDR1 MNHEY and CDR2 SVGAGI. The CDR3 protein is CASGTSGPAKNIQYF. The CDR3 bases are TGTGCCAGCGGGACTAGCGGTCCAGCCAAAAACATTCAGTACTTC.

The gene calls are TRBV29-1 and TRBJ1-4; D remains ambiguous. Germline values: CDR1 SQVTM, CDR2 ANQGSEA. Deletions cut 0 bases from V and 0 bases from J, with 8 bases between. The CDR3 contains 15 residues. The CDR3 nucleotides are TGCAGCGTTGAAGATCAGGTAGCAACTAATGAAAAACTGTTTTTT. Translation gives CSVEDQVATNEKLFF.

There are a few counts of this clone. This same CDR3 is encoded by further DNA sequences in the sample. In DNA form, the CDR3 reads TGTGCCTGGAGTACAGGACAGGGGAACACTGAAGCTTTCTTT. Translation gives CAWSTGQGNTEAFF. The rearrangement links TRBV30 to TRBJ1-1; 8 nucleotides match TRBD1. This CDR3 has 14 residues. V lost 2 bases, J lost 1 base, and 3 bases stayed unmatched. CDR1 GTSNPN and CDR2 SVGIG come from the germline V gene (reference sequence).

CDR3 bases: TGTGCCAGCAGTTACGAGGGCCCCCCCACAGATACGCAGTATTTT. Encoded protein: CASSYEGPPTDTQYF. The chain carries TRBV6-5 and TRBJ2-3; perhaps TRBD2 as D (5 bases). V was pared by 2 bases and J by 2 bases, with 11 bases between. The CDR3 covers 15 residues. The germline CDR1 and CDR2 sequences are MNHEY and SVGAGI.

The chain joins TRBV19 to TRBJ1-4, with 12 bases identical to TRBD1. The germline gives CDR1 LNHDA, CDR2 SQIVND (reference sequence). The length of the CDR3 is 14 residues. Losses at the gene ends were 8 bases for V and 7 bases for J; bases not matched to a gene: 5. The CDR3 DNA is TGTGCCAGTCGGGACAGGGGGCGAGGTGAAAAACTGTTTTTT. Its protein product is CASRDRGRGEKLFF.

This clone was seen once. The gene calls are TRBV7-9 and TRBJ2-5, with D perhaps TRBD2 (6 bases). This CDR3 has 15 amino acids. V lost 5 bases and J lost 1, with 14 bases in between. From germline, CDR1 is SEHNR and CDR2 FQNEAQ (reference sequence). CDR3 amino acids: CASSPEGLTQETQYF. CDR3 in DNA: TGTGCCAGCAGCCCTGAGGGACTTACCCAAGAGACCCAGTACTTC.

The rearrangement links TRBV6-4 to TRBJ1-1, with 8 bases identical to TRBD1. V gave up 4 bases and J gave up 2 bases; unmatched junction bases: 3. Germline V gene sequence: CDR1 MRHNA, CDR2 SNTAGT. The CDR3 has 14 residues. The DNA of the CDR3 is TGTGCCAGCAGTGCCCAGGGGGCTAACACTGAAGCTTTCTTT. Protein sequence: CASSAQGANTEAFF.

The chain is built from TRBV19 and TRBJ1-5; D may be TRBD1 (5 bases). CDR1 is LNHDA and CDR2 is SQIVND in the germline V gene (reference sequence). The ends were cut back, 1 base at V and 4 bases at J, with 11 bases in the middle. The CDR3 covers 15 residues. The CDR3 loop reads CASSIGGLANQPQHF. The CDR3 coding sequence is TGTGCCAGTAGTATAGGGGGGTTGGCGAATCAGCCCCAGCATTTT.

V and J are TRBV5-1 and TRBJ2-7, with TRBD2 matching over 12 bases. The CDR3 is made up of 14 amino acids. V gave up 0 bases and J gave up 6 bases; unmatched junction bases: 1. The germline CDR1 and CDR2 sequences are SGHRS and YFSETQ. The CDR3 coding sequence is TGCGCCAGCAGCTTGGGGACTAGCGGGATCGAGCAGTACTTC. It specifies CASSLGTSGIEQYF.

A single count supports this clone. The V and J genes are TRBV5-1 and TRBJ1-1; D call uncertain. Trimming removed 5 bases from V and 0 bases from J, with 11 bases in between. In germline, CDR1 is SGHRS, CDR2 YFSETQ. The CDR3 is 14 amino acids. CDR3 protein: CASRPEPMNTEAFF. The CDR3 region has the DNA TGCGCCAGCAGACCGGAGCCTATGAACACTGAAGCTTTCTTT.

As to this clone: The sample has other DNA sequences that encode this CDR3 too. CDR3 nucleotides: TGCGCCAGCAGCTTGGGCGGGGGTTACAATGAGCAGTTCTTC. The encoded protein is CASSLGGGYNEQFF. V is TRBV5-1 and J is TRBJ2-1, with 7 bases lining up with TRBD2. The CDR3 is 14 amino acids. CDR1 and CDR2 from the germline V gene are SGHRS and YFSETQ. The junction had 1 base not matched to a gene; V was cut back by 0 bases and J by 4 bases.

The rearrangement links TRBV4-3 to TRBJ1-2; tentative D call: TRBD1 (5 bases). CDR3 length equals 12 residues. Germline-derived CDR1 and CDR2 are LGHNA and YSLEER. Trimming pared 0 bases from V and 11 bases from J, leaving 10 bases between. The DNA for the CDR3 is TGCGCCAGCAGCCAAGACCTCGGGGCTTACACCTTC. This sequence encodes CASSQDLGAYTF.

The V and J genes are TRBV19 and TRBJ1-5; unclear D gene. V was shortened by 4 bases and J by 1 base, with 14 bases between the two germline ends. The CDR3 sequence is 16 residues long. Germline V lookup: CDR1 LNHDA, CDR2 SQIVND (reference sequence). CDR3 residues: CASSTILTASNQPQHF. The CDR3 DNA is TGTGCCAGTAGTACCATCCTGACGGCGAGCAATCAGCCCCAGCATTTT.

The V gene is TRBV7-9, the J gene TRBJ2-1, with 10 bases aligning to TRBD2. The trim removed 6 bases at V and 6 bases at J, leaving 8 bases unmatched. This CDR3 region has 15 residues. Germline V lookup: CDR1 SEHNR, CDR2 FQNEAQ (reference sequence). DNA of the CDR3: TGTGCCAGCAGACGTAGCGGGGGGAGAATCAATGAGCAGTTCTTC. Encoded protein: CASRRSGGRINEQFF.

The chain joins TRBV7-2 to TRBJ2-7; D is perhaps TRBD1 or TRBD2 (5 bases each). Deletions cut 2 bases from V and 6 bases from J, with 14 bases between. The CDR3 has 14 residues. Looked up from germline, CDR1 is SGHTA and CDR2 is FQGNSA. The CDR3 protein is CASSLWGINREQYF. CDR3 in DNA: TGTGCCAGCAGCTTATGGGGGATAAATCGCGAGCAGTACTTC.

This clone appeared a few times. V gene TRBV6-6 combines with J gene TRBJ1-1; 8 nucleotides match TRBD1. V dropped 0 bases and J dropped 6; count of bases not matched to a gene: 3. Germline lookup yields CDR1 MNHNY and CDR2 SVGAGI (reference sequence). The CDR3 is 14 amino acids. In DNA, the CDR3 is TGTGCCAGCAGTTACTCGACAGGGGTGGCTGAAGCTTTCTTT. It is translated as CASSYSTGVAEAFF.

The chain combines TRBV5-1 with TRBJ1-1; 8 bases agree with TRBD1. V shed 5 bases, J shed 5 bases, and the junction held 11 bases outside the gene matches. This CDR3 spans 15 amino acids. Germline V lookup: CDR1 SGHRS, CDR2 YFSETQ. CDR3 sequence: CASSFRTGSATEAFF. The CDR3 nucleotides read TGCGCCAGCAGTTTTCGGACAGGGTCGGCAACTGAAGCTTTCTTT.